These 20 T cell receptor beta chains were all obtained from the same sample, sequenced in a study of regulatory T cells in long-lasting Graves disease. Time point described: newly diagnosed GD, antithyroid drugs for less than 3 months. PBMC RNA was the source of the TCR library. Arm-PCR with iRepertoire HTBI primers amplified the CDR3 regions for these TCR beta libraries. TCRdb itself ran the multiplex PCR reads through MiXCR, one entry per CDR3 protein. This table has 550,000 to 600,000 distinct CDR3 sequences, about 16% appearing once. These same data were also listed under a study on T cells in Graves' hyperthyroidism and ophthalmopathy.

The sample here was peripheral blood mononuclear cells (PBMCs), taken at new diagnosis, from a patient treated with antithyroid drugs. The receptors originated from a man in his late teens or twenties with Graves disease.

The table lists this clonotype with many counts. The chain couples TRBV2 to TRBJ2-2, with 12 bases lining up with TRBD2. The trim removed 8 bases at V and 4 bases at J, leaving 5 bases unmatched. The CDR3 contains 15 residues. The germline V gene encodes CDR1 SNHLY and CDR2 FYNNEI. The CDR3 here is CASGRLAGVTGELFF. The CDR3 nucleotides read TGTGCCAGCGGAAGACTAGCGGGAGTCACCGGGGAGCTGTTTTTT.

V usage is TRBV12-3 or TRBV12-4 and J usage is TRBJ2-1; D possibly corresponds to TRBD1 (5 bases). The CDR3 is 17 residues long. V shed 5 bases and J shed 7 bases, with 24 bases lying between them. The CDR3 bases are TGTGCCAGCAGTCGATCCCTCAGGGCAGGGCTGGGGAATGAGCAGTTCTTC. It codes for CASSRSLRAGLGNEQFF.

Ten or more counts support this clonotype. The chain uses TRBV28 and TRBJ1-3, with unresolved D. Trimming pared 6 bases from V and 0 bases from J, leaving 12 bases between. In germline, CDR1 is MDHEN, CDR2 SYDVKM. This CDR3 comprises 15 residues. This chain's CDR3 is CASSFTPSSGNTIYF. In DNA, the CDR3 is TGTGCCAGCAGCTTCACACCGAGCTCTGGAAACACCATATATTTT.

This clonotype was observed many times. The CDR3 protein is CASSFRDSLHYEQYF. CDR3 coding DNA: TGTGCCAGCAGTTTCCGGGACAGCCTACACTACGAGCAGTACTTC. This chain joins TRBV28 and TRBJ2-7, with 7 bases lining up with TRBD1. V was pared by 3 bases and J by 3 bases, with 8 bases of the junction left unmatched. CDR1 is MDHEN, CDR2 SYDVKM, per germline. The CDR3 has 15 amino acids.

This clonotype was counted ten times or more. V and J are TRBV27 and TRBJ2-7; TRBD2 is a possible D gene (5 bases). This CDR3 spans 13 amino acids. Between the trimmed V and J ends, which lost 6 bases and 9 bases, there was a span of 18 bases. Per germline, CDR1 MNHEY and CDR2 SMNVEV (reference sequence). The DNA of the CDR3 is TGTGCCAGCAGCTCCTTTAGAGCGGCCCCGCAGTACTTC. As protein: CASSSFRAAPQYF.

Only a few counts were recorded for this clonotype. This rearrangement joins TRBV20-1 to TRBJ2-3; 11 positions match TRBD2. The germline V gene has CDR1 DFQATT and CDR2 SNEGSKA (reference sequence). Losses at the gene ends were 5 bases for V and 0 bases for J; bases not matched to a gene: 7. CDR3 length: 16 residues. CDR3 coding DNA: TGCAGTGCTCCCCCCGGGACTAGCGGTAGCACAGATACGCAGTATTTT. Its protein product is CSAPPGTSGSTDTQYF.

The rearrangement links TRBV20-1 to TRBJ2-1; D perhaps matches TRBD2 (6 bases). V lost 5 bases to trimming and J lost 8 bases, with 19 bases between them. The CDR3 has 14 residues. CDR1 is DFQATT, CDR2 SNEGSKA, per germline (reference sequence). In nucleotides, the CDR3 is TGCAGTGCTCGGAGACTAGATCAAAACGATGAGCAGTTCTTC. It encodes CSARRLDQNDEQFF.

The CDR3 region is CASSIWDRVLTDTQYF. The CDR3 DNA reads TGTGCCAGTAGTATTTGGGACAGGGTACTCACAGATACGCAGTATTTT. The genes are TRBV19 and TRBJ2-3; 9 nucleotides align to TRBD1. Losses at the gene ends were 3 bases for V and 2 bases for J; bases not matched to a gene: 6. The CDR3 is made up of 16 amino acids. Germline V gives CDR1 LNHDA, CDR2 SQIVND (reference sequence).

V gene TRBV2 combines with J gene TRBJ1-5, with no clear D. V gave up 5 bases and J gave up 9 bases, with 14 bases separating them. Germline V gene lookup returns CDR1 SNHLY and CDR2 FYNNEI. The CDR3 has 13 amino acids. The CDR3 protein is CASSQSSPRPQHF. In DNA, the CDR3 is TGTGCCAGCAGTCAATCCTCGCCACGGCCCCAGCATTTT.

This clonotype came up many times. The V gene is TRBV3-1, the J gene TRBJ1-5; no clear D. The CDR3 runs 16 residues. V gave up 1 base and J gave up 9 bases, with 19 bases separating them. Germline-derived CDR1 and CDR2 are LGHDT and YNNKEL (reference sequence). The chain's CDR3 is CASSQGRRQARGPQHF. CDR3 coding DNA: TGTGCCAGCAGCCAAGGTCGTCGGCAGGCGCGGGGGCCCCAGCATTTT.

This clonotype showed up many times. The chain combines TRBV5-1 with TRBJ1-1; no firm D call. Between the trimmed V and J ends, which lost 0 bases and 6 bases, there was a span of 9 bases. The CDR3 spans 13 residues. CDR1 SGHRS and CDR2 YFSETQ come from the germline V gene. CDR3 residues: CASSLEAGAEAFF. CDR3 DNA sequence: TGCGCCAGCAGCTTGGAGGCGGGCGCTGAAGCTTTCTTT. Full variable domain (outside the CDR3, taken from reference TRBV5-1 and TRBJ1-1): KAGVTQTPRYLIKTRGQQVTLSCSPISGHRSVSWYQQTPGQGLQFLFEYFSETQRNKGNFPGRFSGRQFSNSRSEMNVSTLELGDSALYLCASSLEAGAEAFFGQGTRLTVV.

The sample holds a few counts of this clonotype. V usage is TRBV27 and J usage is TRBJ2-4; D may be TRBD1 (6 bases). V lost 4 bases and J lost 7, with 11 bases in between. Per germline, CDR1 MNHEY and CDR2 SMNVEV (reference sequence). The CDR3 has 13 residues. CDR3 nucleotides: TGTGCCAGCAGTTCCCGGACAGTTAACATTCAGTACTTC. Protein: CASSSRTVNIQYF.

This clonotype was counted at least ten times. The V gene is TRBV5-1, the J gene TRBJ2-7; D perhaps matches TRBD2 (6 bases). Germline V gene sequence: CDR1 SGHRS, CDR2 YFSETQ. V lost 3 bases and J lost 4, with 17 bases in between. The CDR3 consists of 15 residues. Here the CDR3 reads CASSSGHGRSYEQYF. CDR3 nucleotides: TGCGCCAGCAGCTCGGGGCACGGGAGATCGTACGAGCAGTACTTC.

The sample holds a few counts of this clonotype. V is TRBV29-1 and J is TRBJ2-7; the match to TRBD2 covers 9 bases. The CDR3 is 13 residues long. V shed 8 bases, J shed 6 bases, and the junction held 11 bases outside the gene matches. Per germline, CDR1 SQVTM and CDR2 ANQGSEA. The CDR3 DNA is TGCAGCTCCGGGACTAGCCTTGCGGGCGAGCAGTACTTC. This translates into CSSGTSLAGEQYF.

This clonotype has at least ten counts. The chain links TRBV6-5 to TRBJ2-7; no reliable D call. CDR3 length: 9 amino acids. Germline assignment: CDR1 MNHEY and CDR2 SVGAGI. The V gene lost 4 bases and the J gene lost 12 bases, with 7 bases spanning the gap. This chain's CDR3 is CASSFCSYF. Written as DNA, the CDR3 is TGTGCCAGCAGTTTTTGCTCGTACTTC.

This clonotype was picked up many times. The chain is built from TRBV2 and TRBJ2-5; D may be TRBD1 or TRBD2 (6 bases each). In germline, CDR1 is SNHLY, CDR2 FYNNEI. V was cut by 8 bases and J by 2 bases, with 15 bases left in between. The CDR3 consists of 14 residues. The chain's CDR3 is CASRGAGTQETQYF. CDR3 nucleotide sequence: TGTGCCAGCCGCGGTGCGGGGACACAAGAGACCCAGTACTTC.

Many counts were recorded for this clonotype. The CDR3 protein is CASSLAPNQPQHF. The CDR3 region has the DNA TGTGCCAGCAGCCTGGCGCCAAATCAGCCCCAGCATTTT. The V gene is TRBV3-1, the J gene TRBJ1-5; no firm D call. The germline V and J ends were trimmed by 4 bases and 4 bases, with 8 bases remaining between them. Per the germline V gene, CDR1 is LGHDT and CDR2 is YNNKEL (reference sequence). CDR3 length: 13 residues.

This rearrangement joins TRBV6-1 to TRBJ1-4, with D unclear. With 2 bases removed from V and 6 bases from J, the gap between germline ends came to 10 bases. Germline-derived CDR1 and CDR2 are MNHNS and SASEGT. The CDR3 is 14 amino acids. In DNA form, the CDR3 reads TGTGCCAGCAGTGAATGGAGGGTATATGAAAAACTGTTTTTT. Translated, it gives CASSEWRVYEKLFF.

This clonotype was seen a single time. The chain couples TRBV4-1 to TRBJ2-7, with TRBD2 identical over 11 bases. V was pared by 4 bases and J by 3 bases, with 8 bases of the junction left unmatched. Per germline, CDR1 MGHRA and CDR2 YSYEKL. The length of the CDR3 is 16 residues. The chain's CDR3 is CASSLLGLADNYEQYF. The CDR3 DNA reads TGCGCCAGCAGCCTACTGGGACTAGCGGACAACTACGAGCAGTACTTC.

The V call is TRBV2, the J call TRBJ2-2, with a tentative D call TRBD2 (5 bases). Trimming removed 7 bases from V and 2 bases from J, with 11 bases in between. In germline, CDR1 is SNHLY, CDR2 FYNNEI. This CDR3 region has 14 residues. CDR3 amino acids: CASKRLANTGELFF. The CDR3 DNA is TGTGCCAGCAAAAGGCTAGCCAACACCGGGGAGCTGTTTTTT.